Following are 27 T cell receptor beta chains from one sample sequenced in a study of cytomegalovirus exposure and HLA in healthy donors. Both 60 Vbeta primers and 13 Jbeta primers went into the PCR. Sequenced by immunoSEQ multiplex PCR; TCRdb stores in-frame clones only, minus some. This sample has 150,000 to 200,000 clones; 70% to 90% occur once, and the top ten carry about 2%. Sequencing was carried out using PBMCs. Receptors originate from a man between 18 and 35 years old in good health and CMV-seropositive.

This sequence joins TRBV29-1 and TRBJ2-7; TRBD2 agrees at 8 bases. CDR1 and CDR2 from the germline V gene are SQVTM and ANQGSEA. V trimming: 7 bases; J trimming: 7 bases; junction bases outside the gene matches: 9. The CDR3 loop spans 12 amino acids. For the CDR3, the DNA is TGCAGCGGGATAGCGGGGAGTAGGGAGCAGTACTTC. Its protein is CSGIAGSREQYF.

The J gene is TRBJ2-1, the V gene TRBV5-4, with 9 bases fitting TRBD2. CDR1 and CDR2 from the germline V gene are SGHNT and YYREEE (reference sequence). The CDR3 runs to 15 residues. J was trimmed by 8 bases and V by 0 bases; bases with no gene match: 6. CDR3: CASSLVSSGAYEQFF. The CDR3 DNA sequence: TGTGCCAGCAGCTTGGTATCTAGCGGGGCCTATGAGCAGTTCTTC.

The chain joins TRBV7-2 to TRBJ2-5; the D is unclear. The end of the DNA aligns better with TRBJ2-7, so the J call may be wrong. This CDR3 spans 10 amino acids. The germline V gene encodes CDR1 SGHTA and CDR2 FQGNSA. Here the CDR3 reads CASGSYEQYF. The CDR3 DNA follows: TGTGCCAGCGGCTCTTACGAGCAGTACTTC.

The genes are TRBV7-2 and TRBJ2-1; 8 bases align to TRBD2. The CDR3 has 16 amino acids. The J segment lost 0 bases and the V segment lost 2 bases, leaving 3 bases of the junction unmatched. The germline V gene encodes CDR1 SGHTA and CDR2 FQGNSA. CDR3 sequence reads: CASSLYGGDSYNEQFF. The CDR3 coding sequence is TGTGCCAGCAGCTTATACGGGGGGGACTCCTACAATGAGCAGTTCTTC. Complete variable domain (other parts from reference TRBV7-2 and TRBJ2-1): GAGVSQSPSNKVTEKGKDVELRCDPISGHTALYWYRQSLGQGLEFLIYFQGNSAPDKSGLPSDRFSAERTGGSVSTLTIQRTQQEDSAVYLCASSLYGGDSYNEQFFGPGTRLTVL.

The gene calls are TRBV7-2 and TRBJ1-2; D gene ambiguous. The germline CDR1 and CDR2 sequences are SGHTA and FQGNSA. CDR3 length equals 15 residues. V gave up 2 bases and J gave up 1 base, with 11 bases separating them. The CDR3 is CASSLRSNSNYGYTF. The CDR3 coding sequence is TGTGCCAGCAGCTTAAGGTCGAACAGTAACTATGGCTACACCTTC.

J is TRBJ2-7 and V is TRBV6-1; 10 nucleotides match TRBD2. Trimming removed 2 bases from V and 2 bases from J; junction bases left unmatched: 6. This CDR3 contains 16 residues. Looked up from germline, CDR1 is MNHNS and CDR2 is SASEGT. The CDR3 loop reads CASSELTSGVPYEQYF. The CDR3 nucleotides read TGTGCCAGCAGTGAACTCACTAGCGGGGTCCCCTACGAGCAGTACTTC.

The chain uses TRBV4-1 and TRBJ2-2; D may be TRBD1 (5 bases). CDR1 and CDR2 from the germline V gene are MGHRA and YSYEKL. The CDR3 spans 14 residues. The ends were cut back, 6 bases at V and 6 bases at J, with 14 bases in the middle. CDR3 DNA: TGCGCCAGCAGATCTCAGGGTGGGTCCGGGGAGCTGTTTTTT. Its protein product is CASRSQGGSGELFF.

The V gene is TRBV10-3, the J gene TRBJ1-5; perhaps TRBD1 as D (5 bases). The germline V gene encodes CDR1 ENHRY and CDR2 SYGVKD. V was clipped by 6 bases and J by 2 bases, with 8 bases between them. This CDR3 comprises 13 residues. Here the CDR3 reads CAISQGRNQPQHF. DNA for the CDR3: TGTGCCATCAGCCAGGGCCGCAATCAGCCCCAGCATTTT.

The rearrangement uses TRBV15 and TRBJ2-5; a weak D match, TRBD1 (5 bases). Germline V gene data show CDR1 as LNHNV and CDR2 as YYDKDF (reference sequence). The V gene lost 0 bases and the J gene lost 0 bases, with 14 bases spanning the gap. The CDR3 runs to 17 residues. The CDR3 bases are TGTGCCACCAGCAGAGAGAAGGAAAAGGGGAACCAAGAGACCCAGTACTTC. Residues: CATSREKEKGNQETQYF.

The count of this clone is one. The rearrangement links TRBV10-3 to TRBJ2-1; D remains ambiguous. Trimming pared 7 bases from V and 4 bases from J, leaving 11 bases between. Germline lookup yields CDR1 ENHRY and CDR2 SYGVKD. This CDR3 region has 13 residues. The CDR3 DNA sequence: TGTGCCATCAAGCCGCCCCAATACAATGAGCAGTTCTTC. Its translation is CAIKPPQYNEQFF.

The chain has TRBV19 and TRBJ2-3; perhaps TRBD1 as D (5 bases). This CDR3 has 15 residues. V lost 7 bases to trimming and J lost 2 bases, with 16 bases between them. The germline V gene encodes CDR1 LNHDA and CDR2 SQIVND (reference sequence). CDR3 residues: CASNLRQGSTDTQYF. CDR3 DNA: TGTGCCAGTAATCTCCGCCAGGGTTCCACAGATACGCAGTATTTT.

This chain joins TRBV5-4 and TRBJ2-3; 13 nucleotides align to TRBD2. In germline, CDR1 is SGHNT, CDR2 YYREEE (reference sequence). The trim removed 4 bases at V and 5 bases at J, leaving 10 bases unmatched. This CDR3 is 17 amino acids long. CDR3 sequence: CASSPKLAGGPVDTQYF. The CDR3 DNA reads as TGTGCCAGCAGCCCCAAACTAGCGGGGGGGCCGGTAGATACGCAGTATTTT.

The gene calls are TRBV7-2 and TRBJ1-6; 8 bases are shared with TRBD1. The trim removed 6 bases at V and 4 bases at J, leaving 8 bases unmatched. CDR3 length: 16 residues. CDR1 SGHTA and CDR2 FQGNSA come from the germline V gene. In DNA form, the CDR3 reads TGTGCCAGCAGACCGACAGGGGCGACGTATAATTCACCCCTCCACTTT. It yields the protein CASRPTGATYNSPLHF.

This clone was found once. The rearrangement links TRBV12-5 to TRBJ1-6; D remains ambiguous. CDR1 is LGHNT and CDR2 is FRNRAP in the germline V gene. The CDR3 consists of 14 residues. The V end lost 3 bases, the J end lost 10 bases, and 13 bases lay between the germline ends. The CDR3 protein is CASGFSNILSPLHF. The CDR3 DNA reads as TGTGCTAGTGGTTTCTCCAATATACTCTCACCCCTCCACTTT.

V gene TRBV5-6 combines with J gene TRBJ1-5, with D perhaps TRBD1 (5 bases). The germline V and J ends were trimmed by 0 bases and 7 bases, with 11 bases remaining between them. Germline CDR1 is SGHDT and CDR2 is YYEEEE. The CDR3 runs 14 residues. CDR3 DNA: TGTGCCAGCAGCTTGGCAGGGAATTGGCAGCCCCAGCATTTT. Translating it yields CASSLAGNWQPQHF.

V is TRBV2 and J is TRBJ2-7, with TRBD1 matching 9 bases. The CDR3 totals 13 residues. Germline values: CDR1 SNHLY, CDR2 FYNNEI. Unmatched junction bases numbered 3, after V lost 5 bases and J lost 4 bases. CDR3 in DNA: TGTGCCAGCAGTCCGGGGACAGGGTACGAGCAGTACTTC. It is translated as CASSPGTGYEQYF.

This clone was detected only once. The rearrangement links TRBV27 to TRBJ2-2, with 11 bases lining up with TRBD1. Trimming removed 7 bases from V and 4 bases from J; junction bases left unmatched: 2. There are 14 residues in the CDR3. The germline gives CDR1 MNHEY, CDR2 SMNVEV (reference sequence). CDR3 sequence reads: CASTGQGATGELFF. CDR3 coding DNA: TGTGCCAGCACTGGACAGGGGGCCACCGGGGAGCTGTTTTTT.

This chain connects TRBV7-2 to TRBJ2-5, with 7 bases lining up with TRBD2. The CDR3 runs 14 residues. The germline V gene has CDR1 SGHTA and CDR2 FQGNSA. V gave up 5 bases and J gave up 2 bases; unmatched junction bases: 5. The CDR3 nucleotides read TGTGCCAGCAGCCCGGCTAGCGGACAAGAGACCCAGTACTTC. The encoded protein is CASSPASGQETQYF.

The chain carries TRBV7-6 and TRBJ2-2; 11 bases align to TRBD1. This CDR3 is 15 amino acids long. From germline, CDR1 is SGHVS and CDR2 FNYEAQ. Trimming at V came to 3 bases and at J to 6 bases, leaving 3 bases not matched to a gene. The DNA for the CDR3 is TGTGCCAGCAGCTTCGGGACAGGGGGAGCCGGGGAGCTGTTTTTT. Translated: CASSFGTGGAGELFF.

V gene TRBV4-2 combines with J gene TRBJ2-7, with 7 bases identical to TRBD1. The CDR3 has 16 residues. CDR1 is LGHNA, CDR2 YNFKEQ, per germline. The V segment lost 2 bases and the J segment 4 bases; nucleotides outside the gene matches: 11. The CDR3 loop is CASSQRPGQIQYEQYF. The CDR3 DNA reads TGTGCCAGCAGCCAACGTCCGGGACAGATACAGTACGAGCAGTACTTC.

The chain combines TRBV4-1 with TRBJ2-5; D not resolved. The CDR3 spans 13 residues. Germline V gene lookup returns CDR1 MGHRA and CDR2 YSYEKL. The V end lost 4 bases, the J end lost 5 bases, and 11 bases lay between the germline ends. The CDR3 is CASSPVAWETQYF. The DNA for the CDR3 is TGCGCCAGCAGCCCAGTTGCCTGGGAGACCCAGTACTTC.

The chain recombines TRBV9 with TRBJ2-5; 12 nucleotides align to TRBD2. The germline CDR1 and CDR2 sequences are SGDLS and YYNGEE. The V and J ends lost 0 bases and 4 bases, in that order; junction bases with no gene match: 4. This CDR3 contains 16 residues. The CDR3 DNA sequence: TGTGCCAGCAGCGTAGGGTCTAGCGGGGGGGGAGAGACCCAGTACTTC. Protein product: CASSVGSSGGGETQYF.

This sequence joins TRBV6-5 and TRBJ1-1, with D possibly TRBD1 on 6 matching bases. From germline, CDR1 is MNHEY and CDR2 SVGAGI. V shed 7 bases and J shed 1 base, with 10 bases lying between them. The CDR3 runs to 13 residues. The chain's CDR3 is CASTPGANTEAFF. The DNA of the CDR3 is TGTGCCAGCACCCCAGGGGCGAACACTGAAGCTTTCTTT.

The chain couples TRBV9 to TRBJ1-1; 9 bases map to TRBD1. The CDR3 totals 14 residues. J was trimmed by 5 bases and V by 3 bases; bases with no gene match: 5. Looked up from germline, CDR1 is SGDLS and CDR2 is YYNGEE. In DNA, the CDR3 is TGTGCCAGCAGCGCGGGACAGGGTAAAACTGAAGCTTTCTTT. Translating gives CASSAGQGKTEAFF.

CDR3 coding DNA: TGTGCCGGAAATCGGGACAGGGTAGCCAAAAACATTCAGTACTTC. Protein sequence: CAGNRDRVAKNIQYF. The rearrangement joins TRBV2 to TRBJ2-4; TRBD1 matches 9 bases. Trimming took 11 bases from V and 0 from J; bases not matched to a gene: 8. This CDR3 spans 15 amino acids. Germline values: CDR1 SNHLY, CDR2 FYNNEI.

This chain connects TRBV6-1 to TRBJ2-7; 8 bases line up with TRBD1. CDR1 MNHNS and CDR2 SASEGT come from the germline V gene. With V trimmed by 7 bases and J by 9 bases, 11 bases remained unmatched. This CDR3 has 13 amino acids. The CDR3, as DNA: TGTGCCAGCACCTTCGGACAGGGAACAGGGCAGTACTTC. As protein: CASTFGQGTGQYF.

The chain combines TRBV27 with TRBJ2-7, with a weak D call TRBD1 (6 bases). The CDR3 has 15 amino acids. CDR1 and CDR2 from the germline V gene are MNHEY and SMNVEV (reference sequence). The V gene lost 6 bases and the J gene lost 7 bases, with 22 bases spanning the gap. In nucleotides, the CDR3 is TGTGCCAGCAGCGTTTCGACAGGAGCCCCTAGAGAGCAGTACTTC. The encoded protein is CASSVSTGAPREQYF.